The 32 T cell receptor beta chains below come from one sample, sequenced in a study of early T cells in non-severe SARS-CoV-2 infection. From the 5' RACE reads, TCRdb called clonotypes with MiXCR, one entry per CDR3 protein. The sample consists of approximately 47,000 distinct CDR3 sequences, 6.2% of them appearing once. The starting material was whole blood, obtained at baseline. These receptors came from an adult who was a healthcare worker with PCR-confirmed SARS-CoV-2 infection or an uninfected control (not recorded which).

This clonotype was counted a few times. V usage is TRBV19 and J usage is TRBJ2-1, with 7 bases that match TRBD2. Germline V gene lookup returns CDR1 LNHDA and CDR2 SQIVND (reference sequence). CDR3 length equals 15 residues. J lost 5 bases, V lost 6 bases, and 10 bases had no gene match. In nucleotides, the CDR3 is TGTGCCAGTAGCTCCGCTAGCGGATTAGACAATGAGCAGTTCTTC. It yields the protein CASSSASGLDNEQFF.

V is TRBV5-1 and J is TRBJ2-3, with D unclear. CDR1 is SGHRS and CDR2 is YFSETQ in the germline V gene. The CDR3 consists of 14 residues. V was clipped by 7 bases and J by 4 bases, with 16 bases between them. This CDR3 reads CASRAVAAADTQYF. The CDR3 DNA is TGCGCCAGCCGGGCCGTGGCCGCCGCAGATACGCAGTATTTT.

The table lists this clonotype with many counts. The chain recombines TRBV4-2 with TRBJ2-1; D is perhaps TRBD2 (5 bases). The CDR3 has 14 amino acids. The germline gives CDR1 LGHNA, CDR2 YNFKEQ. V lost 0 bases and J 8 bases, leaving 11 bases between the germline ends. The CDR3 DNA follows: TGTGCCAGCAGCCAAGAAGGAGGTCGCGATGAGCAGTTCTTC. This codes for CASSQEGGRDEQFF.

The chain links TRBV29-1 to TRBJ2-5; D not resolved. The germline V gene has CDR1 SQVTM and CDR2 ANQGSEA. Deletions cut 4 bases from V and 4 bases from J, with 10 bases between. The CDR3 has 12 residues. The CDR3 sequence: CSVVATGETQYF. CDR3 nucleotide sequence: TGCAGCGTTGTTGCCACGGGAGAGACCCAGTACTTC.

This clonotype was picked up many times. The chain links TRBV7-9 to TRBJ2-2; 10 nucleotides line up with TRBD1. The CDR3 consists of 16 residues. Germline lookup yields CDR1 SEHNR and CDR2 FQNEAQ (reference sequence). V lost 5 bases, J lost 6 bases, and 9 bases stayed unmatched. CDR3 sequence (DNA): TGTGCCAGCAGCCCAGGGGACAGGGGAGAAGCCGGGGAGCTGTTTTTT. Its translation is CASSPGDRGEAGELFF.

This clonotype has a count of ten or more. The chain joins TRBV6-5 to TRBJ1-5; D remains unclear. This CDR3 contains 16 residues. Per the germline V gene, CDR1 is MNHEY and CDR2 is SVGAGI. Trimming took off 6 bases at V and 2 bases at J, with 17 bases between the two ends. The DNA for the CDR3 is TGTGCCAGCAGCGCCACGCCCGGGGATGGCAATCAGCCCCAGCATTTT. Protein: CASSATPGDGNQPQHF.

This clonotype was counted only a few times. The J gene is TRBJ1-2, the V gene TRBV6-1, with 8 bases matching TRBD1. This CDR3 has 15 residues. The germline CDR1 and CDR2 sequences are MNHNS and SASEGT. Losses at the gene ends were 1 base for V and 3 bases for J; bases not matched to a gene: 4. The chain's CDR3 is CASSEGGTGYYGYTF. Written as DNA, the CDR3 is TGTGCCAGCAGTGAAGGGGGGACAGGATACTATGGCTACACCTTC.

The table lists this clonotype with many counts. The chain carries TRBV28 and TRBJ1-3; no firm D call. The V end was cut by 7 bases, the J end by 0 bases, with 13 bases between. This CDR3 contains 15 residues. CDR1 and CDR2 (germline): MDHEN, SYDVKM. The CDR3 region is CASTQRAPSGNTIYF. CDR3 sequence (DNA): TGTGCCAGCACCCAAAGGGCTCCCTCTGGAAACACCATATATTTT.

This sequence joins TRBV28 and TRBJ2-3; D is uncertain. The CDR3 runs to 12 residues. V gave up 7 bases and J gave up 6 bases, with 11 bases separating them. Germline CDR1 and CDR2: MDHEN and SYDVKM. The CDR3 nucleotides read TGTGCCAGCACCACCTTGGGGGATACGCAGTATTTT. It codes for CASTTLGDTQYF.

Ten or more counts support this clonotype. The chain has TRBV18 and TRBJ1-1; D not certain. CDR3 length: 15 residues. The germline V gene has CDR1 KGHSH and CDR2 LQKENI. With 0 bases removed from V and 5 bases from J, the gap between germline ends came to 13 bases. The DNA of the CDR3 is TGTGCCAGCTCACCACCGAACGCAGGAAGGACTGAAGCTTTCTTT. Protein: CASSPPNAGRTEAFF.

This sequence joins TRBV6-5 and TRBJ1-1, with D uncertain. The CDR3 is made up of 13 amino acids. The V gene lost 6 bases and the J gene lost 0 bases, with 8 bases spanning the gap. In germline, CDR1 is MNHEY, CDR2 SVGAGI. The CDR3 DNA reads as TGTGCCAGCAGACCCGAAATGAACACTGAAGCTTTCTTT. Encoded protein: CASRPEMNTEAFF.

This clonotype was seen many times. This sequence joins TRBV10-3 and TRBJ2-7, with D unresolved. The germline V and J ends were trimmed by 6 bases and 4 bases, with 7 bases remaining between them. The CDR3 is 11 amino acids. The germline V gene has CDR1 ENHRY and CDR2 SYGVKD. The CDR3 loop is CAISPGYEQYF. The CDR3 region has the DNA TGTGCCATCAGCCCCGGGTACGAGCAGTACTTC.

This clonotype was seen at least ten times. The rearrangement links TRBV5-1 to TRBJ2-1; D unresolved. Germline CDR1 and CDR2: SGHRS and YFSETQ. The CDR3 consists of 12 residues. Deletions cut 0 bases from V and 8 bases from J, with 6 bases between. The CDR3 DNA sequence: TGCGCCAGCAGCTTGGGAAGCTATGAGCAGTTCTTC. Protein: CASSLGSYEQFF.

This clonotype was recorded many times. This sequence joins TRBV18 and TRBJ1-4, with D tentatively TRBD1 (5 bases). Germline V gives CDR1 KGHSH, CDR2 LQKENI. The V and J ends lost 2 bases and 4 bases respectively, with 11 bases between them. The CDR3 extends over 15 amino acids. The DNA for the CDR3 is TGTGCCAGCTCACCAGTTGGGGCAGTTAATGAAAAACTGTTTTTT. Translated: CASSPVGAVNEKLFF.

This clonotype was observed many times. The rearrangement links TRBV7-2 to TRBJ2-3; D may correspond to TRBD1 or TRBD2 (5 bases each). The CDR3 runs to 14 residues. Germline loops: CDR1 SGHTA, CDR2 FQGNSA. Trimming left V 6 bases short and J 2 bases short, with 12 bases between. The DNA for the CDR3 is TGTGCCAGCAGAGGGACGGGATACACAGATACGCAGTATTTT. It is translated as CASRGTGYTDTQYF.

V is TRBV18 and J is TRBJ2-2; a possible D gene is TRBD1 (5 bases). Trimming took 3 bases from V and 5 from J, leaving 10 bases between them. Germline CDR1 reads KGHSH; CDR2 reads LQKENI. The CDR3 sequence is 14 residues long. CDR3 coding DNA: TGTGCCAGCTCACCTCAGCAGGGTACCGGGGAGCTGTTTTTT. It translates to CASSPQQGTGELFF.

This clonotype was counted ten times or more. The rearrangement links TRBV10-1 to TRBJ2-1; 7 positions agree with TRBD2. The germline V gene encodes CDR1 WNHNN and CDR2 SYGVQD (reference sequence). V gave up 7 bases and J gave up 7 bases; unmatched junction bases: 7. CDR3 length: 13 residues. The CDR3 spells CASILAELNEQFF. The CDR3 region has the DNA TGCGCCAGCATTCTAGCGGAGTTGAATGAGCAGTTCTTC.

Ten or more counts support this clonotype. The chain joins TRBV27 to TRBJ2-1; D is uncertain. V dropped 4 bases and J dropped 9 bases, with 7 bases sitting between them. Germline values: CDR1 MNHEY, CDR2 SMNVEV (reference sequence). CDR3 length: 11 residues. The CDR3 DNA reads as TGTGCCAGCAGTTGGGTAGGTGAGCAGTTCTTC. It is translated as CASSWVGEQFF.

This clonotype was counted at least ten times. CDR3 in amino acids: CASSPSGTSGTTQYF. CDR3 coding DNA: TGTGCCAGCTCACCATCCGGGACTAGCGGAACGACCCAGTACTTC. The chain recombines TRBV18 with TRBJ2-5, with 11 bases identical to TRBD2. After removal of 2 bases from V and 7 bases from J, the junction contained 6 bases not matched to a gene. The CDR3 totals 15 residues. Germline loops: CDR1 KGHSH, CDR2 LQKENI.

The table lists this clonotype with many counts. The V and J genes are TRBV6-5 and TRBJ2-7, with D possibly matching TRBD2 (7 bases). V lost 0 bases to trimming and J lost 3 bases, with 18 bases between them. The germline CDR1 and CDR2 sequences are MNHEY and SVGAGI. The CDR3 sequence is 17 residues long. The CDR3 here is CASSYSRGGGKRYEQYF. For the CDR3, the DNA is TGTGCCAGCAGTTACTCGCGGGGAGGGGGGAAACGCTACGAGCAGTACTTC.

This clonotype was observed at least ten times. This chain uses TRBV7-9 with TRBJ1-1; D uncertain. The germline gives CDR1 SEHNR, CDR2 FQNEAQ (reference sequence). This CDR3 has 13 residues. The V and J ends lost 4 bases and 5 bases respectively, with 11 bases between them. The CDR3 loop is CASSSPARTEAFF. CDR3 bases: TGTGCCAGCAGCTCCCCAGCGAGGACTGAAGCTTTCTTT.

This clonotype was recorded a few times. The V gene is TRBV28, the J gene TRBJ2-7, with 9 bases lining up with TRBD2. The CDR3 is made up of 15 amino acids. V trimming: 1 base; J trimming: 5 bases; junction bases outside the gene matches: 6. Germline V gene lookup returns CDR1 MDHEN and CDR2 SYDVKM. CDR3 region: CASSLSLAGANEQYF. CDR3 in DNA: TGTGCCAGCAGTTTATCGTTAGCGGGAGCAAACGAGCAGTACTTC.

Ten or more counts support this clonotype. The V and J genes are TRBV4-3 and TRBJ2-1; D gene uncertain. Germline V CDR1 and CDR2: LGHNA, YSLEER. CDR3 length: 16 residues. Trimming stripped 4 bases from V and 0 bases from J, with 13 bases between. The DNA of the CDR3 is TGCGCCAGCAGCCCCCGACCGAGGAGCTCCTACAATGAGCAGTTCTTC. Amino acid sequence: CASSPRPRSSYNEQFF.

The chain is built from TRBV12-3 or TRBV12-4 and TRBJ1-1; 7 nucleotides align to TRBD1. The junction had 5 bases not matched to a gene; V was cut back by 6 bases and J by 1 base. CDR3 size: 14 residues. The CDR3 spells CASRATGTNTEAFF. The CDR3 bases are TGTGCCAGCAGGGCGACAGGGACGAACACTGAAGCTTTCTTT.

This clonotype was seen ten or more times. The rearrangement joins TRBV12-3 or TRBV12-4 to TRBJ2-3; TRBD1 might be the D (8 bases). This CDR3 region has 16 residues. V was pared by 5 bases and J by 5 bases, with 20 bases between. The CDR3 DNA sequence: TGTGCCAGCAGTACCCAGGGGGCGGGGGCGATAGATACGCAGTATTTT. This gives the protein CASSTQGAGAIDTQYF.

This clonotype was seen a handful of times. The rearrangement uses TRBV10-3 and TRBJ2-7, with D tentatively TRBD1 (6 bases). V lost 4 bases and J 6 bases, leaving 10 bases between the germline ends. The CDR3 has 12 residues. Germline CDR1 is ENHRY and CDR2 is SYGVKD. CDR3 bases: TGTGCCATCAGTGGAGAGGACAGCGAGCAGTACTTC. This sequence encodes CAISGEDSEQYF.

This chain joins TRBV5-1 and TRBJ2-2, with D uncertain. CDR1 is SGHRS, CDR2 YFSETQ, per germline. The CDR3 spans 13 residues. V was clipped by 1 base and J by 4 bases, with 5 bases between them. CDR3 DNA: TGCGCCAGCAGCTTGTTTGTCACCGGGGAGCTGTTTTTT. It specifies CASSLFVTGELFF.

This clonotype was seen many times. The chain employs TRBV29-1 and TRBJ1-1; the match to TRBD1 covers 8 bases. The germline gives CDR1 SQVTM, CDR2 ANQGSEA. CDR3 length equals 13 residues. J was trimmed by 8 bases and V by 7 bases; bases with no gene match: 12. Here the CDR3 reads CSAVLTGAAEAFF. Written as DNA, the CDR3 is TGCAGCGCCGTACTGACAGGGGCGGCCGAAGCTTTCTTT.

In its sample, this clonotype was seen a few times. The chain carries TRBV11-2 and TRBJ2-7; a weak D match, TRBD1 (6 bases). Trimming removed 5 bases at V and 4 bases at J, with 18 bases between. Looked up from germline, CDR1 is SGHAT and CDR2 is FQNNGV. The CDR3 loop spans 15 amino acids. CDR3 region: CASSRSDSAGYEQYF. The CDR3, as DNA: TGTGCCAGCAGCCGATCGGACAGCGCTGGTTACGAGCAGTACTTC. The full variable domain, in which reference TRBV11-2 and TRBJ2-7 provide the parts outside the CDR3, is EAGVAQSPRYKIIEKRQSVAFWCNPISGHATLYWYQQILGQGPKLLIQFQNNGVVDDSQLPKDRFSAERLKGVDSTLKIQPAKLEDSAVYLCASSRSDSAGYEQYFGPGTRLTVT.

J is TRBJ2-1 and V is TRBV11-1; D not resolved. CDR3 length: 14 amino acids. V lost 6 bases and J lost 5, with 14 bases in between. CDR1 SGHAT and CDR2 FQDESV come from the germline V gene (reference sequence). The CDR3 DNA is TGTGCCAGCAGTTACCGGGTCAACGACAATGAGCAGTTCTTC. It codes for CASSYRVNDNEQFF.

The table lists this clonotype with a few counts. The chain recombines TRBV4-2 with TRBJ1-1; no reliable D call. The CDR3 totals 13 residues. The V end lost 1 base, the J end lost 4 bases, and 7 bases lay between the germline ends. Germline CDR1 is LGHNA and CDR2 is YNFKEQ. CDR3 loop: CASSQVRATEAFF. In DNA, the CDR3 is TGTGCCAGCAGCCAAGTCCGCGCCACTGAAGCTTTCTTT.

The V and J genes are TRBV27 and TRBJ1-1, with D possibly TRBD1 on 5 matching bases. This CDR3 is built from 14 residues. Between the trimmed V and J ends, which lost 6 bases and 2 bases, there was a span of 13 bases. CDR1 MNHEY and CDR2 SMNVEV come from the germline V gene (reference sequence). CDR3 sequence (DNA): TGTGCCAGCAGACCACTGACAGTTAACACTGAAGCTTTCTTT. As protein: CASRPLTVNTEAFF.